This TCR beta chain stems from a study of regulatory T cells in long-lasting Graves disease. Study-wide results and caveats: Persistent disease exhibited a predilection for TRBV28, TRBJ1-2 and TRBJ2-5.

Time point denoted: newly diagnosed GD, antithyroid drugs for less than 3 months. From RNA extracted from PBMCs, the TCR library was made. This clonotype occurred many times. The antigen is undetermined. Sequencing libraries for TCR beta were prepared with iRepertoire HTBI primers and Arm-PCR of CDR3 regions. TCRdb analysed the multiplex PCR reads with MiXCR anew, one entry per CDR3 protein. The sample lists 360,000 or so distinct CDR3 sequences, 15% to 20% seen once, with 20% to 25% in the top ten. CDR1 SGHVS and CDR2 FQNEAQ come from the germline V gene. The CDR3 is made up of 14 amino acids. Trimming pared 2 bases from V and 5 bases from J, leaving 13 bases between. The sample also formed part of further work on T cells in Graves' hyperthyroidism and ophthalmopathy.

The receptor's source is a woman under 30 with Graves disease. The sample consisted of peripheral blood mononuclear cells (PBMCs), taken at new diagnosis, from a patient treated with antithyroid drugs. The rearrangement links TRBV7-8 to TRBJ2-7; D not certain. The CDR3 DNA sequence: TGTGCCAGCAGCTTAATTTTAAGGGCGGACGAGCAGTACTTC. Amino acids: CASSLILRADEQYF.